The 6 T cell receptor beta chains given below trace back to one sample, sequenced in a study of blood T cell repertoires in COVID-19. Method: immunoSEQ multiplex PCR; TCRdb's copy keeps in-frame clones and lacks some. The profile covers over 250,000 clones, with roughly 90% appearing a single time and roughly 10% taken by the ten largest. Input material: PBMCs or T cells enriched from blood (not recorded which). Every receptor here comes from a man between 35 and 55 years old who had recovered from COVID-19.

CDR3 in amino acids: CASSLTLYSEAFF. CDR3 bases: TGTGCCAGCAGCTTAACCCTGTACAGCGAAGCTTTCTTT. The chain carries TRBV7-3 and TRBJ1-1; no clear D. The CDR3 loop spans 13 amino acids. Germline CDR1 is SGHTA and CDR2 is FQGTGA. The germline V and J ends were trimmed by 0 bases and 8 bases, with 10 bases remaining between them.

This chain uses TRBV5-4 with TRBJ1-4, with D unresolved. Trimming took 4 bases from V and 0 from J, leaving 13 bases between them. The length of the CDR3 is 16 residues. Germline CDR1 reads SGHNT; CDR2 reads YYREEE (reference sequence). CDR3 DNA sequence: TGTGCCAGCAGCATATCCCTCGGGTCAACTAATGAAAAACTGTTTTTT. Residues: CASSISLGSTNEKLFF.

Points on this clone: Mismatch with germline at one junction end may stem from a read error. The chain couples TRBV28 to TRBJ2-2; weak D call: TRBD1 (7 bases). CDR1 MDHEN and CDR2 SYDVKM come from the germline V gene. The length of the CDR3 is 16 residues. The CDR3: CASTRPAGGNAGELFF. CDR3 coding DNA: TGTGCCAGCACTAGACCGGCAGGGGGGAACGCCGGGGAGCTGTTTTTT.

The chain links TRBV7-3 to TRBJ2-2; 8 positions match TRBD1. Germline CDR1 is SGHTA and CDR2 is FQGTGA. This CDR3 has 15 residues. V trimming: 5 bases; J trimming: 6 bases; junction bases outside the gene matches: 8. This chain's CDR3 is CASSPQGALPGELFF. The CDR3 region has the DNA TGTGCCAGCAGCCCTCAGGGGGCTCTTCCCGGGGAGCTGTTTTTT.

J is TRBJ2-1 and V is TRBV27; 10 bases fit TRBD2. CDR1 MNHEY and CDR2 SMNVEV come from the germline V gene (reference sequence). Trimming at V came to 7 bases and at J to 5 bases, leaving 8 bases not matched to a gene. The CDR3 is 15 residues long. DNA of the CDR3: TGTGCCAGCAATTCGGGACTAGCGCATCACAATGAGCAGTTCTTC. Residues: CASNSGLAHHNEQFF.

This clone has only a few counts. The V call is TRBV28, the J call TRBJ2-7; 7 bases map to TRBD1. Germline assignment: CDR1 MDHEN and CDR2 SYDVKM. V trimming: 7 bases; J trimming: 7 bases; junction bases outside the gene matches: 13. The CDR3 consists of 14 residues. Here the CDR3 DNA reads TGTGCCAGCATAAGCCAGGGGGTTTTGAGGGAGCAGTACTTC. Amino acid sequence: CASISQGVLREQYF.